The clone carrying this T cell receptor (beta chain) was observed a few times. Its target is not known. V was trimmed by 3 bases and J by 6 bases, leaving 12 bases between them. In germline, CDR1 is MDHEN, CDR2 SYDVKM. This CDR3 is 13 amino acids long. The data belong to a study of beta chain features in type 1 diabetes. Study results and limitations: TCRB CDR3 length was moderately but significantly reduced in all four CD4+ subsets of Type 1 diabetes patients.

Investigators reverse transcribed all isolated RNA, so they sequenced expressed TCRB transcripts. Sequencing was performed with immunoSEQ multiplex PCR; in TCRdb, only in-frame clones are kept and a portion is missing. The sample carries about 360,000 clones, approximately 12% recorded once. This clonotype was sampled from a man aged 18 to 29 in good health. This chain links TRBV28 with TRBJ2-7; no firm D call. Sequences were obtained from naive CD4+ T cells from blood. Here the CDR3 DNA reads TGTGCCAGCAGTTTTTTTGCCTCCGGCGAGCAGTACTTC. It codes for CASSFFASGEQYF.